Sequencing of this T cell receptor beta chain was carried out in a study of T cells after posttransplantation cyclophosphamide. Whole-study findings and limits: Blood and skin or GI T cell repertoires showed limited TRB overlap.

Sequenced by immunoSEQ multiplex PCR; TCRdb stores in-frame clones only, minus some. The sample shows under 3,000 clones, just under 75% of them seen only once. As regards this clone: What it recognizes is unknown.

CDR1 and CDR2 (germline): SGHTA, FQGNSA. The CDR3 totals 13 residues. V was trimmed by 7 bases and J by 4 bases, leaving 11 bases between them. This chain connects TRBV7-2 to TRBJ1-3, with D unresolved. Input material: PBMCs. The clonotype originates from a young man with a blood cancer, CMV-positive, and with a related stem cell donor. CDR3 in amino acids: CASTASSGNTIYF. Written as DNA, the CDR3 is TGTGCCAGCACCGCTAGCAGCGGAAACACCATATATTTT.